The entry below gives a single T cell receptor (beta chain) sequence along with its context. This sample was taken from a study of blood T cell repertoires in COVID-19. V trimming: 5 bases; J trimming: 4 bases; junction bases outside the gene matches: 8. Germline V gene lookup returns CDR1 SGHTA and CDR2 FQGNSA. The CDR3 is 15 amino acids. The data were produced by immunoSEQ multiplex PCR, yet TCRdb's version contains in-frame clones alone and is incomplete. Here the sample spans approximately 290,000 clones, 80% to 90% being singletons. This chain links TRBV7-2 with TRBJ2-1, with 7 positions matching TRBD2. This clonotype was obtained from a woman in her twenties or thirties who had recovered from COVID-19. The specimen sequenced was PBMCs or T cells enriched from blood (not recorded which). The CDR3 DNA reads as TGTGCCAGCAGCGCTTCTAGCGGATTTTACAATGAGCAGTTCTTC. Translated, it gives CASSASSGFYNEQFF.